Listed here are 21 T cell receptor beta chains from one sample, sequenced in a study of vaccination and CD4 T cells after COVID-19. The Oncomine TCR Beta short-read assay was applied to DNA of cultured CD4+ T cells. TCRdb used MiXCR to reprocess the PCR reads, holding one entry per CDR3 protein. The data contain 15,000 to 25,000 distinct CDR3 sequences, around 40% of them singletons. Treatment of the sample: roughly 10-day PBMC culture with coronavirus spike peptide pools or control peptides (ViraFEST assay). Which antigens these TCRs recognize remains unknown. This specimen was CD4+ T cells from blood, cultured in vitro, taken before SARS-CoV-2 vaccination. The receptors were sampled from a human donor who received a COVID-19 vaccine.

The chain couples TRBV19 to TRBJ1-2, with TRBD1 as a possible D gene (6 bases). Germline CDR1 reads LNHDA; CDR2 reads SQIVND (reference sequence). The length of the CDR3 is 15 residues. Deletions cut 1 base from V and 4 bases from J, with 13 bases between. For the CDR3, the DNA is TGTGCCAGTAGTATAGCCTCGACAGGCACCTATGGCTACACCTTC. It translates to CASSIASTGTYGYTF.

The chain links TRBV11-2 to TRBJ2-1; D not certain. The V gene lost 3 bases and the J gene lost 7 bases, with 16 bases spanning the gap. In germline, CDR1 is SGHAT, CDR2 FQNNGV. This CDR3 contains 15 residues. CDR3 nucleotides: TGTGCCAGCAGCTTTCTCGGTTTAACTACTAATGAGCAGTTCTTC. Amino acid sequence: CASSFLGLTTNEQFF.

The gene calls are TRBV12-3 or TRBV12-4 and TRBJ1-1; a possible D gene is TRBD1 (6 bases). The germline V and J ends were trimmed by 5 bases and 0 bases, with 13 bases remaining between them. The CDR3 length is 15 residues. CDR3 in amino acids: CASSRWGGLNTEAFF. The CDR3 nucleotides read TGTGCCAGCAGTCGGTGGGGGGGCCTGAACACTGAAGCTTTCTTT.

The chain uses TRBV7-2 and TRBJ2-1; D gene uncertain. This CDR3 has 15 residues. Per the germline V gene, CDR1 is SGHTA and CDR2 is FQGNSA. V was shortened by 1 base and J by 6 bases, with 13 bases between the two germline ends. The CDR3: CASSLEKDLGNEQFF. The CDR3 coding sequence is TGTGCCAGCAGCTTAGAAAAGGACCTCGGCAATGAGCAGTTCTTC.

CDR3 protein: CSARDSGQGGGPQHF. The DNA for the CDR3 is TGCAGTGCTAGAGATTCAGGACAGGGTGGTGGGCCCCAGCATTTT. V gene TRBV20-1 combines with J gene TRBJ1-5, with TRBD1 matching over 8 bases. Germline V gene data show CDR1 as DFQATT and CDR2 as SNEGSKA (reference sequence). Germline trimming cut 0 bases from V and 9 bases from J; bases unmatched to any gene: 10. CDR3 length: 15 amino acids.

The chain is built from TRBV20-1 and TRBJ2-3, with 8 bases fitting TRBD2. The V gene's germline CDR1 is DFQATT and CDR2 SNEGSKA (reference sequence). V trimming: 1 base; J trimming: 2 bases; junction bases outside the gene matches: 8. The CDR3 totals 16 residues. This CDR3 reads CSARGGQRGFTDTQYF. CDR3 coding DNA: TGCAGTGCTAGAGGGGGCCAGCGGGGGTTCACAGATACGCAGTATTTT.

This chain links TRBV6-1 with TRBJ2-3, with 15 bases identical to TRBD2. V was clipped by 6 bases and J by 2 bases; unmatched bases: 6. The CDR3 totals 17 residues. Germline assignment: CDR1 MNHNS and CDR2 SASEGT. In DNA form, the CDR3 reads TGTGCCAGCAGCCTAGGACTAGCGGGGGGGCCCACAGATACGCAGTATTTT. It specifies CASSLGLAGGPTDTQYF.

The chain has TRBV5-4 and TRBJ1-6; D ambiguous. The CDR3 length is 16 residues. V was clipped by 1 base and J by 2 bases, with 10 bases between them. Germline V lookup: CDR1 SGHNT, CDR2 YYREEE (reference sequence). The CDR3 loop is CASSLSTGPYNSPLHF. CDR3 DNA: TGTGCCAGCAGCTTGAGCACGGGCCCCTATAATTCACCCCTCCACTTT.

The gene calls are TRBV5-1 and TRBJ2-5; 9 bases align to TRBD2. The V gene's germline CDR1 is SGHRS and CDR2 YFSETQ. The J segment lost 4 bases and the V segment lost 4 bases, leaving 8 bases of the junction unmatched. The CDR3 sequence is 15 residues long. The CDR3 DNA reads as TGCGCCAGCAGCCAAGGCGCGGGGGGGTCAGAGACCCAGTACTTC. Translated, it gives CASSQGAGGSETQYF.

This chain links TRBV20-1 with TRBJ2-5; 9 bases are a match to TRBD1. This CDR3 contains 15 residues. The V gene end was trimmed by 6 bases and the J gene end by 5 bases; junction bases not matched to a gene: 13. CDR1 and CDR2 from the germline V gene are DFQATT and SNEGSKA (reference sequence). CDR3 sequence reads: CSAYGTGSYWETQYF. CDR3 sequence (DNA): TGCAGTGCCTACGGGACAGGGTCGTATTGGGAGACCCAGTACTTC.

The chain combines TRBV7-9 with TRBJ1-1; D may be TRBD1 (6 bases). The CDR3 length is 12 residues. CDR1 is SEHNR and CDR2 is FQNEAQ in the germline V gene (reference sequence). Deletions cut 5 bases from V and 4 bases from J, with 8 bases between. The CDR3 sequence: CASSQGGTEAFF. The CDR3 DNA is TGTGCCAGCAGCCAAGGGGGCACTGAAGCTTTCTTT.

The chain uses TRBV29-1 and TRBJ1-5, with TRBD1 matching over 7 bases. Germline V gives CDR1 SQVTM, CDR2 ANQGSEA. The CDR3 spans 13 residues. Trimming cost V 3 bases and J 7 bases; bases outside gene matches: 6. The CDR3 DNA reads TGCAGCGTTGAGACAGGGCCCGACCAGCCCCAGCATTTT. Translation gives CSVETGPDQPQHF.

This clonotype was detected only a few times. The CDR3 loop reads CASRPDRPYSGNTIYF. CDR3 bases: TGTGCCAGCAGACCCGACAGGCCATACTCTGGAAACACCATATATTTT. The chain joins TRBV7-9 to TRBJ1-3; perhaps TRBD1 as D (6 bases). The CDR3 covers 16 residues. Germline CDR1 reads SEHNR; CDR2 reads FQNEAQ (reference sequence). Trimming took off 6 bases at V and 0 bases at J, with 15 bases between the two ends.

This clonotype turned up a few times. CDR3 amino acids: CASSSGGASDTQYF. CDR3 bases: TGCGCCAGCAGCTCCGGGGGGGCCTCAGATACGCAGTATTTT. V usage is TRBV5-1 and J usage is TRBJ2-3; 8 bases are a match to TRBD2. The germline V gene encodes CDR1 SGHRS and CDR2 YFSETQ. The CDR3 spans 14 residues. V gave up 3 bases and J gave up 4 bases; unmatched junction bases: 4.

This chain links TRBV9 with TRBJ2-5, with 10 bases matching TRBD2. CDR1 and CDR2 from the germline V gene are SGDLS and YYNGEE. The V and J ends lost 0 bases and 4 bases, in that order; junction bases with no gene match: 6. The CDR3 consists of 16 residues. CDR3 residues: CASSVGLAGGPETQYF. DNA for the CDR3: TGTGCCAGCAGCGTAGGGTTAGCGGGGGGTCCAGAGACCCAGTACTTC.

This clonotype is labeled medium-sized. The chain employs TRBV20-1 and TRBJ1-2; 8 bases line up with TRBD1. Germline CDR1 DFQATT, CDR2 SNEGSKA (reference sequence). V was pared by 0 bases and J by 6 bases, with 15 bases of the junction left unmatched. CDR3 length: 17 amino acids. The CDR3 spells CSARDLSGQGATHGYTF. DNA for the CDR3: TGCAGTGCTAGAGATCTTTCTGGGCAGGGGGCTACACATGGCTACACCTTC.

This clonotype was picked up a small number of times. V is TRBV30 and J is TRBJ2-7, with D perhaps TRBD1 (6 bases). V was cut by 2 bases and J by 7 bases, with 9 bases left in between. The CDR3 loop spans 11 amino acids. Germline V CDR1 and CDR2: GTSNPN, SVGIG (reference sequence). This CDR3 reads CAWSLQGEQYF. Written as DNA, the CDR3 is TGTGCCTGGAGTTTACAGGGAGAGCAGTACTTC.

This clonotype appeared a few times. This sequence joins TRBV5-1 and TRBJ2-5; 13 bases match TRBD2. CDR1 and CDR2 from the germline V gene are SGHRS and YFSETQ. This CDR3 has 17 residues. V lost 4 bases to trimming and J lost 5 bases; unmatched junction nucleotides: 11. Here the CDR3 DNA reads TGCGCCAGCAGCGACATCAAAACTAGCGGGGGGGTGGAGACCCAGTACTTC. Its translation is CASSDIKTSGGVETQYF.

The J gene is TRBJ1-5, the V gene TRBV12-3 or TRBV12-4; 9 bases fit TRBD1. The ends lost 2 bases at V and 6 bases at J; junction bases unmatched: 5. This CDR3 is built from 15 residues. In DNA form, the CDR3 reads TGTGCCAGCAGTTTATCCCTGGACAGGGGTCAGCCCCAGCATTTT. Protein sequence: CASSLSLDRGQPQHF.

The chain joins TRBV6-4 to TRBJ1-2; D is undetermined. The germline V and J ends were trimmed by 6 bases and 4 bases, with 9 bases remaining between them. This CDR3 is built from 12 residues. Germline lookup yields CDR1 MRHNA and CDR2 SNTAGT. The CDR3 loop is CASRDWSYGYTF. The CDR3 nucleotides read TGTGCCAGCAGGGATTGGTCCTATGGCTACACCTTC.

This clonotype was counted a few times. The CDR3 protein is CSAMGLAGDYEQYF. The DNA for the CDR3 is TGCAGTGCTATGGGACTAGCGGGGGACTACGAGCAGTACTTC. The chain joins TRBV20-1 to TRBJ2-7, with 14 bases identical to TRBD2. V dropped 4 bases and J dropped 3; count of bases not matched to a gene: 2. Germline V gene sequence: CDR1 DFQATT, CDR2 SNEGSKA (reference sequence). The CDR3 has 14 amino acids.